This paragraph covers one TCR beta chain sequence. Antigen specificity is unknown. This sample is part of a study of CXCR3-negative and CXCR3-positive naive CD8 T cells. Study-wide results and caveats: CXCR3-positive naive cells carried more hydrophobic TRB CDR3s than CXCR3-negative ones.

5' RACE with UMI labels generated the TRB cDNA libraries. TCRdb re-analyzed the 5' RACE reads; it lists each CDR3 protein once, without DNA. The table for this sample gives about 6,800 distinct CDR3 sequences. The CDR3 loop spans 16 amino acids. The germline CDR1 and CDR2 sequences are SQVTM and ANQGSEA. The receptor was derived from a human donor in good health. Some clones in this sample may be carry-over from other donors' samples. The V call is TRBV29-1, the J call TRBJ2-3; the D call from TCRdb, TRBD1, cannot be confirmed without DNA. Sequencing was performed on naive CXCR3+ CD8+ T cells from blood. Subset given: CD45RO-CCR7+CD27+CD95- naive CD8+ T cells expressing CXCR3 (TNR3+). This CDR3 reads CSVIGPEGGRTDTQYF.